The present T cell receptor (beta chain) was sequenced within a study of post-analysis software for immune sequencing data. The study, taken as a whole, reports: Higher frequency in patients than in controls was seen for a handful of TRBV segments, with TRBV5-6, TRBV5-1 and TRBV20-1 among them.

TCR beta cDNA libraries had unique molecular identifiers. Using its own MiXCR run on the PCR reads, TCRdb lists one record per CDR3 protein. The sample has almost 700,000 distinct CDR3 sequences, 55% to 70% seen once. Note on this clonotype: Its antigen is unidentified.

This CDR3 comprises 15 residues. Deletions cut 0 bases from V and 9 bases from J, with 18 bases between. Germline V gene lookup returns CDR1 DFQATT and CDR2 SNEGSKA (reference sequence). Material: blood. The sequence was collected from a girl aged 2 to 9 with multiple sclerosis. V and J are TRBV20-1 and TRBJ2-1; D possibly corresponds to TRBD2 (6 bases). The CDR3 nucleotides are TGCAGTGCTAGAGAGCCACCGGGACTTCTGGGTGAGCAGTTCTTC. Its translation: CSAREPPGLLGEQFF.